This T cell receptor (beta chain) was sequenced for a study of blood T cell repertoires in COVID-19. Study context: Sites across the United States, Italy and Spain contributed samples from acute and convalescent COVID-19.

The J segment lost 1 base and the V segment lost 6 bases, leaving 1 base of the junction unmatched. The germline V gene encodes CDR1 ENHRY and CDR2 SYGVKD. The CDR3 loop spans 13 amino acids. Original methodology: Reference gene primers were amplified, and this amplification served to estimate nucleated cell counts. Only in-frame clones appear in the TCRdb table, and some are missing; sequencing was by immunoSEQ multiplex PCR. Clone size and V and J calls were adopted from that table, with D and trimming inferred from the DNA. This table holds about 190,000 clones, roughly 80% found once. The chain uses TRBV10-3 and TRBJ1-1, with 8 nucleotides matching TRBD1. This TCR derives from a woman aged 40 to 50 with acute or convalescent COVID-19. What was sequenced was peripheral blood. CDR3 DNA: TGTGCCATCAGAGGACAGGGGAACACTGAAGCTTTCTTT. This translates into CAIRGQGNTEAFF.